This TCR beta chain was obtained from a study of PD-1 blockade in classical Hodgkin lymphoma. Each and every patient relapsed after autologous stem cell transplantation, and patients got differing brentuximab vedotin exposure. Magnetic negative selection was used to purify CD4+ T cells from PBMCs that had been thawed. The V end was cut by 5 bases, the J end by 3 bases, with 16 bases between. The CDR3 contains 15 residues. Germline lookup yields CDR1 MNHNY and CDR2 SVGAGI (reference sequence). Data came from immunoSEQ multiplex PCR; TCRdb stores just in-frame clones and leaves some out. The data show more than 25,000 clones, 85% seen once.

The TCR comes from a human donor with classical Hodgkin lymphoma. The chain couples TRBV6-6 to TRBJ1-2; D possibly corresponds to TRBD1 (6 bases). The starting material was CD4+ T cells from blood, obtained at baseline. The chain's CDR3 is CASSRPSTGDYGYTF. CDR3 nucleotides: TGTGCCAGCAGTAGACCCTCGACAGGAGACTATGGCTACACCTTC.